This TCR beta chain is drawn from a study of blood T cell repertoires in COVID-19. Libraries were prepared by immunoSEQ multiplex PCR; TCRdb keeps only in-frame clonotypes and omits some of them. The sample has around 300,000 clones; about 89% are singletons. Germline V gene lookup returns CDR1 LGHNA and CDR2 YSLEER. Between the trimmed V and J ends, which lost 1 base and 3 bases, there was a span of 12 bases. The CDR3 has 16 amino acids. The rearrangement uses TRBV4-3 and TRBJ2-2; D might be TRBD2 (5 bases). Sequenced sample: PBMCs or T cells enriched from blood (not recorded which). The sequence derives from a woman aged 40 to 50 who had recovered from COVID-19. The CDR3 is CASSQVFLADTGELFF. CDR3 coding DNA: TGCGCCAGCAGCCAAGTTTTCCTAGCAGACACCGGGGAGCTGTTTTTT.